The rows below give T cell receptor beta chains drawn from one sample of a study of T cells in Graves' hyperthyroidism and ophthalmopathy. TCRdb processed the multiplex PCR reads anew with MiXCR; each CDR3 protein has one entry. Among about 590,000 distinct CDR3 sequences listed, 13% to 15% were seen once. Sequenced sample: blood. All receptors derive from a woman aged 18-29 years with Graves' ophthalmopathy. Each CDR3 is given with its conserved first and last residue. A D gene is named only where the DNA matches it firmly. A clone size is listed for some rows: how often the clone was seen (once, few, many), or a class if it is expanded.

J gene: TRBJ1-1; V gene: TRBV5-1; clone size: few; D gene: NA; CDR3 protein: CASKDSMNTEAFF; CDR3 DNA: TGCGCCAGCAAGGATTCAATGAACACTGAAGCTTTCTTT
J gene: TRBJ2-4; V gene: TRBV11-2; clone size: NA; D gene: NA; CDR3 protein: CASNEHLAKNIQYF; CDR3 DNA: TGTGCCAGCAACGAACATCTAGCCAAAAACATTCAGTACTTC
J gene: TRBJ1-6; V gene: TRBV7-9; clone size: many; D gene: NA; CDR3 protein: CASSFSPADRTSPLHF; CDR3 DNA: TGTGCCAGCAGCTTTTCCCCCGCCGACAGAACGTCACCCCTCCACTTT
J gene: TRBJ1-4; V gene: TRBV6-6; clone size: NA; D gene: TRBD1; CDR3 protein: CASSYSGGVEKLFF; CDR3 DNA: TGTGCCAGCAGTTACTCAGGGGGCGTAGAAAAACTGTTTTTT
J gene: TRBJ2-7; V gene: TRBV20-1; clone size: many; D gene: NA; CDR3 protein: CSARDGRRVAVSYEQYF; CDR3 DNA: TGCAGTGCTAGAGATGGACGCAGGGTGGCCGTTTCCTACGAGCAGTACTTC
J gene: TRBJ1-1; V gene: TRBV12-5; clone size: many; D gene: NA; CDR3 protein: CASGLESGGRTEAFF; CDR3 DNA: TGTGCTAGTGGTTTGGAATCGGGGGGAAGGACTGAAGCTTTCTTT
J gene: TRBJ1-5; V gene: TRBV7-8; clone size: once; D gene: TRBD1; CDR3 protein: CASSRQGNSNQPQHF; CDR3 DNA: TGTGCCAGCAGCCGACAGGGAAATAGCAATCAGCCCCAGCATTTT
J gene: TRBJ2-3; V gene: TRBV7-3; clone size: many; D gene: NA; CDR3 protein: CASSFEGLGDTQYF; CDR3 DNA: TGTGCCAGCAGCTTTGAGGGGCTTGGAGATACGCAGTATTTT
J gene: TRBJ2-7; V gene: TRBV6-2/TRBV6-3; clone size: many; D gene: NA; CDR3 protein: CASSTRGGSTYEQYF; CDR3 DNA: TGTGCCAGCAGTACCCGAGGAGGGTCTACGTACGAGCAGTACTTC
J gene: TRBJ2-1; V gene: TRBV6-1; clone size: many; D gene: NA; CDR3 protein: CASSDGPSTYNEQFF; CDR3 DNA: TGTGCCAGCAGTGACGGGCCTTCAACCTACAATGAGCAGTTCTTC
J gene: TRBJ2-1; V gene: TRBV20-1; clone size: NA; D gene: NA; CDR3 protein: CSARPGTGASYNEQFF; CDR3 DNA: TGCAGTGCTAGACCCGGGACGGGGGCCTCATACAATGAGCAGTTCTTC
J gene: TRBJ2-5; V gene: TRBV19; clone size: once; D gene: NA; CDR3 protein: CASSRQALETQYF; CDR3 DNA: TGTGCCAGTAGTAGACAGGCCCTGGAGACCCAGTACTTC
J gene: TRBJ2-7; V gene: TRBV7-2; clone size: NA; D gene: NA; CDR3 protein: CASSPRQEIYEQYF; CDR3 DNA: TGTGCCAGCAGCCCCCGACAGGAGATCTACGAGCAGTACTTC
J gene: TRBJ2-1; V gene: TRBV11-3; clone size: NA; D gene: NA; CDR3 protein: CASTEQGYPYNEQFF; CDR3 DNA: TGTGCCAGCACCGAACAGGGATACCCTTACAATGAGCAGTTCTTC
J gene: TRBJ2-1; V gene: TRBV2; clone size: many; D gene: NA; CDR3 protein: CAGARGEGYEQFF; CDR3 DNA: TGTGCCGGCGCGAGGGGAGAGGGCTATGAGCAGTTCTTC